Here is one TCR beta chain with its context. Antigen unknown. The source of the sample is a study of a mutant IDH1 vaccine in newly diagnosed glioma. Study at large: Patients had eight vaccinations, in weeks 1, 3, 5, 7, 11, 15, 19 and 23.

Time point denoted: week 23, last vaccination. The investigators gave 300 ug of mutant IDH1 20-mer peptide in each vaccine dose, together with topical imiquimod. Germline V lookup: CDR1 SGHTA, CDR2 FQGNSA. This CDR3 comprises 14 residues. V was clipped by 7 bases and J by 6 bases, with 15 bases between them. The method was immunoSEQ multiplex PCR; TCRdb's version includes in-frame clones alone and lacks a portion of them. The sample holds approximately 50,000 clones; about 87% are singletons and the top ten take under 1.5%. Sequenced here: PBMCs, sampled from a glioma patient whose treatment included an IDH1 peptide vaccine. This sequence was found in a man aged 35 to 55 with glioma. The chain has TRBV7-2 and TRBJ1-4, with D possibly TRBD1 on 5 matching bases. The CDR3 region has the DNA TGTGCCAGCACCCAGGGCTTCTTGGATGAAAAACTGTTTTTT. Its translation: CASTQGFLDEKLFF.